This TCR beta chain is from a study of shared clonotypes between healthy human individuals. Study at large: Every donor yielded three CD4 naive, three CD4 memory, two CD8 naive and one CD8 memory plate.

The CDR3 has 15 amino acids. Between the trimmed V and J ends, which lost 3 bases and 4 bases, there was a span of 15 bases. Looked up from germline, CDR1 is SNHLY and CDR2 is FYNNEI. An even split of each subset's genomic DNA across several immunoSEQ plates was performed. For sorted subsets, 150 to 200 ng DNA per replicate equaled approximately 32,000 T cell genomes. Sequencing used immunoSEQ multiplex PCR; TCRdb keeps in-frame clones, though not all of them. The data hold approximately 2.5 million clones, with 90% to 95% observed a single time. The receptor comes from a man between 18 and 35 years old in good health. Some clones in this sample may be carry-over from other donors' samples. The specimen sequenced was naive CD4+ T cells from PBMCs. The sample's subset: CD45RA+ positively selected. The V and J genes are TRBV2 and TRBJ1-2, with D possibly TRBD1 on 5 matching bases. The CDR3 is CASSEAREPGYGYTF. The DNA for the CDR3 is TGTGCCAGCAGTGAGGCCAGGGAGCCGGGCTATGGCTACACCTTC.